The source of this T cell receptor beta chain is a study of glioma-infiltrating T cells after dendritic cell vaccination. Overall study: Samples are from glioblastoma patients in Phase I and II dendritic cell vaccine trials. Autologous tumor lysate-pulsed dendritic cell vaccination was given between about 2002 and 2013.

V was clipped by 5 bases and J by 4 bases; unmatched bases: 9. Looked up from germline, CDR1 is SGHVS and CDR2 is FQNEAQ. The CDR3 runs to 15 residues. Libraries were prepared by immunoSEQ multiplex PCR; TCRdb keeps only in-frame clonotypes and omits some of them. The profile shows about 32,000 clones, 90% of them singletons. PBMC were collected before vaccination, two weeks after the third vaccination, and at progression. Worth noting for this clone: Its antigen is currently unknown.

Study-wide results and caveats: Higher TCR clonality did not directly relate to longer survival.

The sample was blood, taken before dendritic cell vaccination. The source of this sequence is a human donor with glioblastoma. The rearrangement joins TRBV7-8 to TRBJ2-7; 9 nucleotides agree with TRBD1. DNA of the CDR3: TGTGCCAGCAGCCAGGGGACAGGGTTTGAGTACGAGCAGTACTTC. Its translation: CASSQGTGFEYEQYF. Full variable domain (outside the CDR3, taken from reference TRBV7-8 and TRBJ2-7): GAGVSQSPRYKVAKRGQDVALRCDPISGHVSLFWYQQALGQGPEFLTYFQNEAQLDKSGLPSDRFFAERPEGSVSTLKIQRTQQEDSAVYLCASSQGTGFEYEQYFGPGTRLTVT.